A selection of T cell receptor beta chains follows, all from one sample in a study of blood T cell repertoires in COVID-19. Clones were sequenced by immunoSEQ multiplex PCR, and TCRdb holds only the in-frame ones, with some missing. Of some 80,000 clones in the sample, around 76% were seen once. Sample: peripheral blood. Receptors were obtained from a human donor in a cohort sampled during active COVID-19. Both conserved end residues are part of each CDR3. The D gene is left open where the match is weak. Size values are once, few and many counts, or a class for expanded clones, and some rows have none.

J gene,clone size,V gene,D gene,CDR3 protein,CDR3 DNA
TRBJ2-2,-,TRBV9,-,CASSVSGNAAAAGELFF,TGTGCCAGCAGCGTTTCGGGGAATGCAGCAGCGGCCGGGGAGCTGTTTTTT
TRBJ2-1,-,TRBV4-3,-,CASSQDSGDSSYNEQFF,TGCGCCAGCAGCCAAGATAGCGGGGACAGCTCCTACAATGAGCAGTTCTTC
TRBJ2-1,-,TRBV27,TRBD2,CASSPIAGGDEQFF,TGTGCCAGCAGTCCGATAGCGGGAGGGGATGAGCAGTTCTTC
TRBJ2-3,-,TRBV18,-,CASSPPPPGSTDTQYF,TGTGCCAGCTCACCACCCCCCCCCGGTAGCACAGATACGCAGTATTTT
TRBJ1-4,-,TRBV4-1,-,CASSPGQLTTNEKLFF,TGCGCCAGCAGCCCGGGACAATTAACAACTAATGAAAAACTGTTTTTT
TRBJ2-3,-,TRBV5-1,TRBD1,CASSAQDRSSTDTQYF,TGCGCCAGCAGCGCGCAGGACAGGTCTAGCACAGATACGCAGTATTTT
TRBJ2-1,-,TRBV7-8,TRBD2,CASSQTSGRGFFEQFF,TGTGCCAGCAGCCAGACTAGCGGGAGGGGGTTTTTCGAGCAGTTCTTC
TRBJ2-1,-,TRBV10-2,-,CASGGAIYNEQFF,TGCGCCAGCGGGGGGGCCATTTACAATGAGCAGTTCTTC
TRBJ2-7,-,TRBV30,-,CAWSDTGTYEQYF,TGTGCCTGGAGTGATACCGGGACCTACGAGCAGTACTTC
TRBJ2-1,-,TRBV4-1,TRBD2,CASSQVGTSINEQFF,TGCGCCAGCAGCCAAGTGGGGACTAGCATCAATGAGCAGTTCTTC
TRBJ1-4,-,TRBV2,-,CASFYGSSTNEKLFF,TGTGCCAGCTTCTATGGTTCCTCAACTAATGAAAAACTGTTTTTT
TRBJ2-5,once,TRBV5-4,-,CASSLVADQETQYF,TGTGCCAGCAGCTTGGTGGCGGACCAAGAGACCCAGTACTTC
TRBJ1-2,once,TRBV10-3,TRBD1,CAISGGTENYGYTF,TGTGCCATCAGTGGGGGGACAGAGAACTATGGCTACACCTTC
TRBJ1-4,-,TRBV4-1,-,CASSQVGGALNNEKLFF,TGCGCCAGCAGCCAAGTGGGGGGGGCCCTTAATAATGAAAAACTGTTTTTT
TRBJ2-2,-,TRBV6-4,TRBD2,CASSAPTSGGTGELFF,TGTGCCAGCAGTGCCCCGACTAGCGGGGGCACCGGGGAGCTGTTTTTT
TRBJ2-3,-,TRBV9,TRBD2,CASSTSGGNTDTQYF,TGTGCCAGCAGCACGAGCGGGGGAAACACAGATACGCAGTATTTT
TRBJ1-1,-,TRBV13,-,CASGLRVAANTEAFF,TGTGCCAGCGGCCTCAGGGTGGCGGCTAACACTGAAGCTTTCTTT
TRBJ2-7,-,TRBV5-5,-,CASSMGPSGAIYEQYF,TGTGCCAGCAGCATGGGGCCGAGTGGGGCTATATACGAGCAGTACTTC
TRBJ1-1,-,TRBV3-1/TRBV3-2,-,CASSPNGGPNTEAFF,TGTGCCAGCTCCCCAAACGGAGGGCCGAACACTGAAGCTTTCTTT
TRBJ2-5,-,TRBV5-1,TRBD2,CASSRTSGRSETQYF,TGCGCCAGCAGCCGGACTAGCGGGAGATCAGAGACCCAGTACTTC
TRBJ1-6,-,TRBV5-6,-,CASSTGRTYNSPLHF,TGTGCCAGCAGCACCGGACGGACTTATAATTCACCCCTCCACTTT
TRBJ1-5,-,TRBV9,-,CASSVGPSTGSRQPQHF,TGTGCCAGCAGCGTAGGGCCCTCCACAGGGAGTCGTCAGCCCCAGCATTTT
TRBJ2-7,-,TRBV5-6,TRBD1,CASSLLTGGVGEQYF,TGTGCCAGCAGCTTACTGACAGGGGGAGTTGGAGAGCAGTACTTC
TRBJ2-5,-,TRBV9,-,CASSVAGGGSQETQYF,TGTGCCAGCAGCGTAGCTGGAGGCGGATCCCAAGAGACCCAGTACTTC
TRBJ1-5,-,TRBV27,-,CASSLSSIEPQHF,TGTGCCAGCAGTTTATCAAGTATAGAGCCCCAGCATTTT
TRBJ2-3,-,TRBV13,TRBD2,CASSPNGLAGPTDTQYF,TGTGCCAGCAGCCCCAACGGACTAGCGGGACCCACAGATACGCAGTATTTT
TRBJ2-1,-,TRBV6-5,-,CASSPDTSYNEQFF,TGTGCCAGCAGCCCGGACACAAGCTACAATGAGCAGTTCTTC
TRBJ1-2,once,TRBV7-9,-,CASSLGADGSNF,TGTGCCAGCAGCTTAGGAGCTGACGGGTCCAATTTC
TRBJ1-6,-,TRBV6-1,TRBD1,CASSESDGQGYSPLHF,TGTGCCAGCAGTGAATCAGATGGACAGGGCTATTCACCCCTCCACTTT
TRBJ1-1,-,TRBV28,TRBD1,CASSLFRGGFEAFF,TGTGCCAGCAGCCTTTTCAGAGGGGGCTTTGAAGCTTTCTTT
TRBJ2-1,-,TRBV29-1,TRBD2,CSVTTSGTYNEQFF,TGCAGCGTCACGACTAGCGGGACGTACAATGAGCAGTTCTTC
TRBJ1-2,-,TRBV7-9,TRBD1,CASSLGAGGFNGYTF,TGTGCCAGCAGCTTAGGAGCAGGGGGCTTTAATGGCTACACCTTC
TRBJ2-3,-,TRBV9,-,CASSVEAGTSTDTQYF,TGTGCCAGCAGCGTAGAGGCGGGAACTTCCACAGATACGCAGTATTTT